This T cell receptor (beta chain) was recorded in a study of blood T cell repertoires in COVID-19. Study-wide background: Samples representing acute and convalescent COVID-19 were sourced from the United States, Italy and Spain.

Sequencing used immunoSEQ multiplex PCR; TCRdb keeps in-frame clones, though not all of them. Among roughly 250,000 clones, about four fifths were seen once, and the ten largest hold approximately 8.6%. Germline V gene sequence: CDR1 SGHTS, CDR2 YDEGEE. V lost 4 bases and J lost 2, with 9 bases in between. CDR3 length: 13 residues. J is TRBJ1-2 and V is TRBV5-8, with D perhaps matching TRBD1 (6 bases). The TCR comes from a man between 35 and 55 years old with active or convalescent COVID-19. The sequencing input was peripheral blood. The CDR3 coding sequence is TGTGCCAGCAGCGTTCAGGGGAACTATGGCTACACCTTC. Protein sequence: CASSVQGNYGYTF.